The entry below gives a single T cell receptor (beta chain) sequence along with its context. This clonotype was counted at least ten times. Its specific antigen is unknown. Base qualities were left out, and no much larger clone turns up one base away. A patient counted as having stable Graves' hyperthyroidism if no progression to ophthalmopathy occurred over 18 months of follow-up. Hyperthyroidism patients were newly diagnosed, with disease duration under 2 months, and aged 18 to 65 years. Exclusion was applied to patients with uncontrolled infections, other autoimmune diseases, pregnancy or lactation. Clinical symptoms, serum thyroxine and TRAb, thyroid ultrasound, and orbital computed tomography formed the basis for the diagnoses. PBMCs were separated from under 12 ml of fresh peripheral blood using Ficoll-Paque density gradient centrifugation. Total RNA was extracted using Trizol reagent, and RNA quality was assessed on an Agilent 2100 Bioanalyzer.

The record originates from a study of T cells in Graves' hyperthyroidism and ophthalmopathy (dated by TCRdb to about 2019). In the study overall: Peripheral blood samples were taken at initial diagnosis, before any treatment was given. A discovery cohort of about 100 patients, about 43 with Graves' ophthalmopathy and 55 to 65 with stable Graves' hyperthyroidism, was used to find distinguishing TCR V-J signatures. Whether ophthalmopathy could be predicted prospectively was tested in an independent validation cohort made up of under 20 hyperthyroidism patients plus 17 patients who later progressed to ophthalmopathy. The 90 to 100 discovery patients were randomly divided into training and test sets at a 7:3 ratio. Thyroid tissue and blood T-cell repertoires from roughly six Graves' hyperthyroidism patients were also compared in the study. After sampling, hyperthyroidism patients received methimazole starting at 30 mg daily, and ophthalmopathy patients received high-dose intravenous methylprednisolone. The paper reports TCR Vbeta CDR3 sequencing of 135 peripheral blood samples: over 40 ophthalmopathy, under 80 hyperthyroidism and roughly 17 progressor patients.

Amplification of TCR beta CDR3 regions was carried out from RNA transcripts. The TCR CDR3 was subjected to a first round of RT-PCR using the HTBI primer set and the Qiagen OneStep RT-PCR kit. A second multiplex PCR round built the libraries, followed by size selection and purification. The libraries were sequenced on an Illumina HiSeq2000 using paired-end 100 bp reads. The original methods were these. Raw data were processed with SOAPnuke, discarding reads with adapters, uncalled bases, mean Phred below 15, or no exact constant-primer or identifier match. High-quality paired reads were merged with COPE v1.2.5, and unique nucleotide sequences were defined as clonotypes. Clonotypes were aligned to IMGT TRBV, TRBD and TRBJ reference segments using MiTCR v1.1. Only V-J combinations with frequency above 0.0001, covering 99% to 99.2% of repertoires, were analysed. The TCS score was defined as F50 (clonal expansion) divided by E x V (chaos), with BLOSUM62-based TCRdist calculated between CDR3 peptides within each V-J. Welch's t-statistics and random forest reduced roughly 540 V-J features to about 12, which were used in a naive Bayes classifier (R e1071). The raw public reads went through TCRdb reprocessing: fastp at Q25, MiXCR clone calling, in-frame beta chains kept. CDR3 protein duplicates are merged, each entry listing the most common genes and DNA. The V and J calls and clone size are TCRdb's, not the authors'. Across this sample there are 300,000 to 450,000 distinct CDR3 sequences, with around 14% seen only once. The top ten constitute approximately 10% of the sample.

The study at large found these results: Most expanded thyroid clonotypes (frequency above 0.001) were also detected in blood, a finding suggesting that blood repertoires may reflect thyroid immune responses. In cross-validation, a model built on a 13 V-J signature told ophthalmopathy apart from stable hyperthyroidism with 85% to 90% sensitivity and about 81% specificity, and in testing the same model reached 80%/75%. No statistical method was used to set the sample size in advance, and investigators knew the group allocation. During validation, the model predicted progression to ophthalmopathy a median of around 7 months ahead of onset, with approximately 71% sensitivity and 72.22% specificity.

The receptor was derived from a woman aged 55 to 70 with Graves' hyperthyroidism. The sample comprised blood.

CDR3 reads: CASSLGTGRYNEQFF. The nucleotides read TGTGCCAGCAGCTTAGGAACAGGGAGATACAATGAGCAGTTCTTC. The sequence joins TRBV11-2 to TRBJ2-1, with a tentative D gene TRBD1 over 6 matching bases. CDR1 and CDR2 were assigned from the germline V gene as SGHAT and FQNNGV. The CDR3 holds 15 amino acids from the cysteine to the phenylalanine. Only the CDR3 portion is preserved as DNA: 45 bases, with reading frame beginning at the first base. V sheds 1 base and J sheds 4 bases, leaving 11 bases between their ends.